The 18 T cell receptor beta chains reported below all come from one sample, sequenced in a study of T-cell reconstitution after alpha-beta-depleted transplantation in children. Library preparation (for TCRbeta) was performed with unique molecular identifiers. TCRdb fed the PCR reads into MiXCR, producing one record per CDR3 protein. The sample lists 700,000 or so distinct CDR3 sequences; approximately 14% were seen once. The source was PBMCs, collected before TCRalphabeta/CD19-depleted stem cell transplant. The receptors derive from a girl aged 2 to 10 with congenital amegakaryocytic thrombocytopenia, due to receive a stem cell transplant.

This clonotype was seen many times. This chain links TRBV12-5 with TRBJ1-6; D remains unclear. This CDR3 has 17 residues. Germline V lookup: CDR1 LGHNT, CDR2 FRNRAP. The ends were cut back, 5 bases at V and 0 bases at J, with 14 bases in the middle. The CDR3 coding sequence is TGTGCTAGTGGTCCCTGGACGGAGAGCTCCTATAATTCACCCCTCCACTTT. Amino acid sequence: CASGPWTESSYNSPLHF.

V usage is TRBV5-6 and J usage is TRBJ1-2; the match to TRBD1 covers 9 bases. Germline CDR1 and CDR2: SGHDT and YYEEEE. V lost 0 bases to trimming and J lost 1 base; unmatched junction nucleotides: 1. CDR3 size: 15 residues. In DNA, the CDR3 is TGTGCCAGCAGCTTGGAGACAGGGGGTAACTATGGCTACACCTTC. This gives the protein CASSLETGGNYGYTF.

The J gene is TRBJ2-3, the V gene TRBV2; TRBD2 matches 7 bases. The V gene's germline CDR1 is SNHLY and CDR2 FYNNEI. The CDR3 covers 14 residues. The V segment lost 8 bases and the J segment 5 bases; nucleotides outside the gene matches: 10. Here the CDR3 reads CASFLRLAEDTQYF. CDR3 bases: TGTGCCAGCTTTCTAAGACTAGCAGAAGATACGCAGTATTTT.

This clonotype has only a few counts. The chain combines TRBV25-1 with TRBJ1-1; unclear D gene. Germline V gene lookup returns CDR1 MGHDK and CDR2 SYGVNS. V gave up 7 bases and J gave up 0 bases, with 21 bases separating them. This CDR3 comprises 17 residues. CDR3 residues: CASTREDWGLMNTEAFF. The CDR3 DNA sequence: TGTGCCAGCACCCGGGAGGACTGGGGATTGATGAACACTGAAGCTTTCTTT.

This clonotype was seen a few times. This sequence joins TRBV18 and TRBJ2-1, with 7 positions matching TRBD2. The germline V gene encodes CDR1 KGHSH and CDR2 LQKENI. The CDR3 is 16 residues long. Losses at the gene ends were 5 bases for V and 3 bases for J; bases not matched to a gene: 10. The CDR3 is CASSTRTAGYYNEQFF. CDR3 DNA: TGTGCCAGCTCAACCCGAACAGCGGGGTACTACAATGAGCAGTTCTTC.

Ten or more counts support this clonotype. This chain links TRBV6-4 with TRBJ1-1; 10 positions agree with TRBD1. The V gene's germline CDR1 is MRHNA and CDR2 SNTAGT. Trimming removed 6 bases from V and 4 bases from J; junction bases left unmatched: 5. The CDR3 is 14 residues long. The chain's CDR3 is CASRTGGASTEAFF. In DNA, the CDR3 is TGTGCCAGCAGGACAGGGGGCGCGAGCACTGAAGCTTTCTTT.

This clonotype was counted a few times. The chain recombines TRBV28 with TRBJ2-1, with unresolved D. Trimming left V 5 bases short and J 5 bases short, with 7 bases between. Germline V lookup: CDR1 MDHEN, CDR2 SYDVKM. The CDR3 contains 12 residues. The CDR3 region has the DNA TGTGCCAGCAGTCCGCCCCACAATGAGCAGTTCTTC. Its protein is CASSPPHNEQFF.

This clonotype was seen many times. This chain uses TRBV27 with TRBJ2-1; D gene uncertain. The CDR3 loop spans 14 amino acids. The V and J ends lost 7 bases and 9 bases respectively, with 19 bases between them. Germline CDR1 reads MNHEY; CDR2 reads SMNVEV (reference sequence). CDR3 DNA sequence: TGTGCCAGCAACACGATCCTAGGGTCAGGTGAGCAGTTCTTC. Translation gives CASNTILGSGEQFF.

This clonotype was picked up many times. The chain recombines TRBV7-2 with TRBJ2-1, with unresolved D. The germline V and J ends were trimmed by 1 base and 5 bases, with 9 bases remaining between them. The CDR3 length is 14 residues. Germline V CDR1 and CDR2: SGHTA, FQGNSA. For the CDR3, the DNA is TGTGCCAGCAGCTTAGAGCCCGGTAACAATGAGCAGTTCTTC. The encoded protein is CASSLEPGNNEQFF.

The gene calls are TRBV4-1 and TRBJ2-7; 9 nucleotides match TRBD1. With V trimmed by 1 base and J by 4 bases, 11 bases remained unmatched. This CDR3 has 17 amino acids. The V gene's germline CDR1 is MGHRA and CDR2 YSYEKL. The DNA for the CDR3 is TGCGCCAGCAGCCAAGTTGGTCTCGGGACAGGGATATACGAGCAGTACTTC. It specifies CASSQVGLGTGIYEQYF.

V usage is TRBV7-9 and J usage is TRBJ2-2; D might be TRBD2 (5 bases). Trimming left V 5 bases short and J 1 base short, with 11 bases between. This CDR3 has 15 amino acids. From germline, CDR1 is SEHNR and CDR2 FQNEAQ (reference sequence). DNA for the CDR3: TGTGCCAGCAGCCCAGGACTCTTGAACACCGGGGAGCTGTTTTTT. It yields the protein CASSPGLLNTGELFF.

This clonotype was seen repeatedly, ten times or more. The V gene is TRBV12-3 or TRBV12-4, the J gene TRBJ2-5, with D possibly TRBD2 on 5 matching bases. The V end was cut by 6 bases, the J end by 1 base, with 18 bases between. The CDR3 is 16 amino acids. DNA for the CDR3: TGTGCCAGCAGGACTACTCCACGCGGCAGCCAAGAGACCCAGTACTTC. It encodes CASRTTPRGSQETQYF.

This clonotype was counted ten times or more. The CDR3 reads CSAAGTSPLDTQYF. The DNA for the CDR3 is TGCAGTGCTGCCGGGACAAGCCCCCTAGATACGCAGTATTTT. J is TRBJ2-3 and V is TRBV20-1; D possibly corresponds to TRBD1 (6 bases). Germline values: CDR1 DFQATT, CDR2 SNEGSKA (reference sequence). The ends were cut back, 5 bases at V and 5 bases at J, with 17 bases in the middle. CDR3 length: 14 amino acids.

CDR3 in amino acids: CASLTSRGPETQYF. For the CDR3, the DNA is TGTGCCAGCCTAACCAGCCGGGGGCCTGAGACCCAGTACTTC. J is TRBJ2-5 and V is TRBV6-2 or TRBV6-3, with D perhaps matching TRBD1 or TRBD2 (6 bases each). This CDR3 has 14 residues. Trimming stripped 8 bases from V and 5 bases from J, with 18 bases between. CDR1 and CDR2 from the germline V gene are MNHEY and SVGEGT.

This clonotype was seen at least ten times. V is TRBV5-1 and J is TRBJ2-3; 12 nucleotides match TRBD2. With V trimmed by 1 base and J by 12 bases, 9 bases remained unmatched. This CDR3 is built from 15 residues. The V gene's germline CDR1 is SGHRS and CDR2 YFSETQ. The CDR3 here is CASSLSASGRADQYF. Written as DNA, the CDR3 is TGCGCCAGCAGCTTGAGCGCTAGCGGGAGGGCCGATCAGTATTTT. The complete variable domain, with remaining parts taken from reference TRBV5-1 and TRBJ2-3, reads KAGVTQTPRYLIKTRGQQVTLSCSPISGHRSVSWYQQTPGQGLQFLFEYFSETQRNKGNFPGRFSGRQFSNSRSEMNVSTLELGDSALYLCASSLSASGRADQYFGPGTRLTVL.

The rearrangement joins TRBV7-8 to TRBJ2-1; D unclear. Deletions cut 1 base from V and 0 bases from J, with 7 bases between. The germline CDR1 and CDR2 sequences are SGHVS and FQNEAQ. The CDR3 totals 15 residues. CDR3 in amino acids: CASSLEYGSYNEQFF. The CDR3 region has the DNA TGTGCCAGCAGCTTAGAGTACGGCTCCTACAATGAGCAGTTCTTC. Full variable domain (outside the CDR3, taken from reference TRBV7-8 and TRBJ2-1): GAGVSQSPRYKVAKRGQDVALRCDPISGHVSLFWYQQALGQGPEFLTYFQNEAQLDKSGLPSDRFFAERPEGSVSTLKIQRTQQEDSAVYLCASSLEYGSYNEQFFGPGTRLTVL.

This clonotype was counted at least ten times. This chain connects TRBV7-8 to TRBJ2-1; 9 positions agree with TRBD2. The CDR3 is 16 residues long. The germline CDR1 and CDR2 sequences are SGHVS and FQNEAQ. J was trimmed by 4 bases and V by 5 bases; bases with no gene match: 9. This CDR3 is CASSPNRLAAYNEQFF. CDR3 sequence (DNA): TGTGCCAGCAGCCCCAATCGACTAGCGGCATACAATGAGCAGTTCTTC.

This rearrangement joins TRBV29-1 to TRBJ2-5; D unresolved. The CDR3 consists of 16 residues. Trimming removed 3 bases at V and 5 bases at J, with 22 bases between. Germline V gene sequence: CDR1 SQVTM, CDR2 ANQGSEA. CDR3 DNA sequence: TGCAGCGTTGATAGTAGGACCCAGACTCTCCGGGAGACCCAGTACTTC. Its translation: CSVDSRTQTLRETQYF. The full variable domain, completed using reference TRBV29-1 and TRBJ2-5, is SAVISQKPSRDICQRGTSLTIQCQVDSQVTMMFWYRQQPGQSLTLIATANQGSEATYESGFVIDKFPISRPNLTFSTLTVSNMSPEDSSIYLCSVDSRTQTLRETQYFGPGTRLLVL.